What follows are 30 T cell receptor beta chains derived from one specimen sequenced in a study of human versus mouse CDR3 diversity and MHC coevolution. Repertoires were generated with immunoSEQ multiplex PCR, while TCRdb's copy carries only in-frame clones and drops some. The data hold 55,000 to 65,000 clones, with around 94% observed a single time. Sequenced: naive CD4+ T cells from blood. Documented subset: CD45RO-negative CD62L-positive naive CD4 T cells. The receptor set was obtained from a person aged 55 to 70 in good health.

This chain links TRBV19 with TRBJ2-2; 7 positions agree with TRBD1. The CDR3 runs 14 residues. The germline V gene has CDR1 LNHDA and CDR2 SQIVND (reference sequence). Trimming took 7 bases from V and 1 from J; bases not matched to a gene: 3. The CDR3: CASINRGNTGELFF. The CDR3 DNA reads TGTGCCAGTATCAACAGGGGGAACACCGGGGAGCTGTTTTTT.

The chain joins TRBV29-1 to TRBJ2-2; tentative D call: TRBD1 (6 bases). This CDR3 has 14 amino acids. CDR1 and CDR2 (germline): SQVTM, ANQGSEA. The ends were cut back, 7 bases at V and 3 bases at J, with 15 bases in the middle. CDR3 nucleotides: TGCAGCGCCACCCGGACAGACTACACCGGGGAGCTGTTTTTT. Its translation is CSATRTDYTGELFF.

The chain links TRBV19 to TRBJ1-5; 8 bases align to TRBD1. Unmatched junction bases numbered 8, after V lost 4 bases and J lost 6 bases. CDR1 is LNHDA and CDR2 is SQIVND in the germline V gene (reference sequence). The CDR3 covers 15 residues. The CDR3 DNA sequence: TGTGCCAGTAGTACTTCAGGGGGCGCGACTCAGCCCCAGCATTTT. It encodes CASSTSGGATQPQHF. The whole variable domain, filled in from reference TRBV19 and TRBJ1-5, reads DGGITQSPKYLFRKEGQNVTLSCEQNLNHDAMYWYRQDPGQGLRLIYYSQIVNDFQKGDIAEGYSVSREKKESFPLTVTSAQKNPTAFYLCASSTSGGATQPQHFGDGTRLSIL.

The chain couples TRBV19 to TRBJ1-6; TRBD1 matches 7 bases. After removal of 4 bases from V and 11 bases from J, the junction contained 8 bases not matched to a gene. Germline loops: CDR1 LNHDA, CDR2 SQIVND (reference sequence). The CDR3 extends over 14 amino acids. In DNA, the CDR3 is TGTGCCAGTAGTAAGGGCAGGGGGTCTACACCCCTCCACTTT. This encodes CASSKGRGSTPLHF.

Here the CDR3 reads CASSETRGLQETQYF. In nucleotides, the CDR3 is TGTGCCAGCAGTGAAACCCGGGGATTGCAAGAGACCCAGTACTTC. The chain links TRBV6-1 to TRBJ2-5; a possible D gene is TRBD2 (5 bases). Germline V lookup: CDR1 MNHNS, CDR2 SASEGT. Trimming took 2 bases from V and 2 from J, leaving 12 bases between them. The length of the CDR3 is 15 residues.

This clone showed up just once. DNA for the CDR3: TGTGCCGGCCTGGGAGGCCCGGGACAAGAGACCCAGTACTTC. Protein product: CAGLGGPGQETQYF. The chain joins TRBV7-9 to TRBJ2-5; a possible D gene is TRBD2 (6 bases). From germline, CDR1 is SEHNR and CDR2 FQNEAQ (reference sequence). The ends were cut back, 11 bases at V and 2 bases at J, with 18 bases in the middle. The CDR3 consists of 14 residues.

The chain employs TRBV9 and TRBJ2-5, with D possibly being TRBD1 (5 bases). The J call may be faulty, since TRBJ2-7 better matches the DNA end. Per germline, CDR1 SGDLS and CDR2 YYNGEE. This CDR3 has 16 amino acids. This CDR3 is CASSVRGTAGPYEQYF. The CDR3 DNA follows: TGTGCCAGCAGCGTTAGGGGTACGGCAGGGCCCTACGAGCAGTACTTC.

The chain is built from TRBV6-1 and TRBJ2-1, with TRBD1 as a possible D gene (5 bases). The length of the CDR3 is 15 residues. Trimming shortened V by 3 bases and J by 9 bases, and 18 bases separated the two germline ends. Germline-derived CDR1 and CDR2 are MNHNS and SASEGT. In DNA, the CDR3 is TGTGCCAGCAGTGAGCTCGCCAGGGCCCTGGGTGAGCAGTTCTTC. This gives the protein CASSELARALGEQFF.

The chain's CDR3 is CASSLVQGVHEQFF. The CDR3 DNA sequence: TGTGCCAGCAGCTTAGTTCAAGGGGTGCATGAGCAGTTCTTC. The V call is TRBV7-2, the J call TRBJ2-1; tentatively, D is TRBD1 (5 bases). CDR3 length: 14 residues. Germline V gives CDR1 SGHTA, CDR2 FQGNSA. V was pared by 1 base and J by 8 bases, with 12 bases between.

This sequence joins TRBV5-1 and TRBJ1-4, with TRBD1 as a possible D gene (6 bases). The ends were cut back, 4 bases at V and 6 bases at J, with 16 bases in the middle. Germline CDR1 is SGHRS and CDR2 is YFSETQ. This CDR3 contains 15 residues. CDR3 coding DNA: TGCGCCAGCAGCCGTGCCGCGGGGGGCGATGAAAAACTGTTTTTT. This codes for CASSRAAGGDEKLFF.

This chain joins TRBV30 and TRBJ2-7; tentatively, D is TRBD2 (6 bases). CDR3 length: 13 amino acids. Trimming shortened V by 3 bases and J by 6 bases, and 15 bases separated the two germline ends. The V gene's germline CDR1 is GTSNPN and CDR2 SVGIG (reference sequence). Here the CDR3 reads CAWRPGVLGEQYF. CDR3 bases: TGTGCCTGGAGGCCGGGGGTCCTAGGCGAGCAGTACTTC. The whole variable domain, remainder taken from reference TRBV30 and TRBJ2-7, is SQTIHQWPATLVQPVGSPLSLECTVEGTSNPNLYWYRQAAGRGLQLLFYSVGIGQISSEVPQNLSASRPQDRQFILSSKKLLLSDSGFYLCAWRPGVLGEQYFGPGTRLTVT.

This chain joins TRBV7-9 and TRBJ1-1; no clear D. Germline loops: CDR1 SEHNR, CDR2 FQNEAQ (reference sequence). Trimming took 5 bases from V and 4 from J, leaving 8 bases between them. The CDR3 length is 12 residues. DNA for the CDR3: TGTGCCAGCAGCACTAGGGTCACTGAAGCTTTCTTT. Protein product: CASSTRVTEAFF.

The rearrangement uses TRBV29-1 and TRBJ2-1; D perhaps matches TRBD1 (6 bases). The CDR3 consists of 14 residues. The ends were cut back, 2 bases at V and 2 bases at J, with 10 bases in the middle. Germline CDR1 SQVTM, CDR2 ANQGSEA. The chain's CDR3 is CSVEFQGPYNEQFF. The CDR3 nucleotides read TGCAGCGTTGAATTCCAGGGGCCCTACAATGAGCAGTTCTTC.

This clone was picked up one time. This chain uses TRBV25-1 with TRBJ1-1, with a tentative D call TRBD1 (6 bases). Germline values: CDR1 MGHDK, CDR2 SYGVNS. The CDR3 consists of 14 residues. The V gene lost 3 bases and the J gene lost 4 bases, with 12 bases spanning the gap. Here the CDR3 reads CASSDWGRGTEAFF. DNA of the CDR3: TGTGCCAGCAGTGATTGGGGCAGGGGCACTGAAGCTTTCTTT.

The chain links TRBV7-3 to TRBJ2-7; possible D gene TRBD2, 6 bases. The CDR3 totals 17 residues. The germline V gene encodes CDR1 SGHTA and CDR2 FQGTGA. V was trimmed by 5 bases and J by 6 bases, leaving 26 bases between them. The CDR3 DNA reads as TGTGCCAGCAGCCCAATGGGCGGAGAGCCCAGGAGGGGCGAGCAGTACTTC. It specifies CASSPMGGEPRRGEQYF.

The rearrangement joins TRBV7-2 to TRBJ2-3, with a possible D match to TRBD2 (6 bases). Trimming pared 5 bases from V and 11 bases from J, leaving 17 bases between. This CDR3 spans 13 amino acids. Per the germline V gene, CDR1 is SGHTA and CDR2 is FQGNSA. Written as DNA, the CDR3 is TGTGCCAGCAGCCAAGGACCGGGACTGATGCAGTATTTT. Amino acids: CASSQGPGLMQYF.

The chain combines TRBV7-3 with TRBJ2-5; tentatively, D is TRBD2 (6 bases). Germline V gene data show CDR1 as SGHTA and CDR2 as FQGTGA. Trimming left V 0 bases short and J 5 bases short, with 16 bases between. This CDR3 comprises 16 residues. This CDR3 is CASSLTSRTKGETQYF. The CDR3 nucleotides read TGTGCCAGCAGCTTAACTTCGCGGACTAAGGGCGAGACCCAGTACTTC.

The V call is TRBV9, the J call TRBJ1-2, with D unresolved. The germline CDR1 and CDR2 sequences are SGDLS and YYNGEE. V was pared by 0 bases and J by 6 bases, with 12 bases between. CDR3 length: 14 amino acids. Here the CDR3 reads CASSVAGRINGYTF. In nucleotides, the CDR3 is TGTGCCAGCAGCGTAGCTGGGAGGATAAATGGCTACACCTTC. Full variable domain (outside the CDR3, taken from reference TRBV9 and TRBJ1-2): DSGVTQTPKHLITATGQRVTLRCSPRSGDLSVYWYQQSLDQGLQFLIQYYNGEERAKGNILERFSAQQFPDLHSELNLSSLELGDSALYFCASSVAGRINGYTFGSGTRLTVV.

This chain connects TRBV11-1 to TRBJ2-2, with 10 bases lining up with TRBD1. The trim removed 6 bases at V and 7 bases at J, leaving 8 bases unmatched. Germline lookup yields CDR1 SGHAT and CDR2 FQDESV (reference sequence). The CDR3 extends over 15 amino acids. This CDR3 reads CASSPRQGAIGELFF. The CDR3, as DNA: TGTGCCAGCAGTCCCCGACAGGGGGCAATCGGGGAGCTGTTTTTT.

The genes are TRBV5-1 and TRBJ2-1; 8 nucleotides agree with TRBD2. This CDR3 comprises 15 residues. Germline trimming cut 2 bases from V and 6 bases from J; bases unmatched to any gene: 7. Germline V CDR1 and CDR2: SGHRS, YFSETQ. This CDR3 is CASSFPGLAGNEQFF. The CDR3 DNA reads TGCGCCAGCAGCTTTCCGGGGCTAGCGGGCAATGAGCAGTTCTTC.

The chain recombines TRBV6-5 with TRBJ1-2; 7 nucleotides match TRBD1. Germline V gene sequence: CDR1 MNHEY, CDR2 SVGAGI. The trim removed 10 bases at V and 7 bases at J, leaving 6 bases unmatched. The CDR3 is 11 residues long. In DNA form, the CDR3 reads TGTGCCACAGGACAGGCTGGTGGCTACACCTTC. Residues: CATGQAGGYTF.

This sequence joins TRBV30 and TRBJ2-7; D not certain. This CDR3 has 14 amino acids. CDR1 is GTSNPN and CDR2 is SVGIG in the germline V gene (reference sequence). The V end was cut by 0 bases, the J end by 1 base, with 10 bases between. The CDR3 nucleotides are TGTGCCTGGAGTGTAGAGGCCAGTTCCTACGAGCAGTACTTC. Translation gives CAWSVEASSYEQYF.

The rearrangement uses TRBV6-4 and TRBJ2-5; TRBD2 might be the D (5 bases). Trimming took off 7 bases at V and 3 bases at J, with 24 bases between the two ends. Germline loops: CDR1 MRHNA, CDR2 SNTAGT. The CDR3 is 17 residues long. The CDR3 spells CASTASPRAEVEETQYF. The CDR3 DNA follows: TGTGCCAGCACCGCGTCCCCGCGGGCGGAGGTCGAAGAGACCCAGTACTTC.

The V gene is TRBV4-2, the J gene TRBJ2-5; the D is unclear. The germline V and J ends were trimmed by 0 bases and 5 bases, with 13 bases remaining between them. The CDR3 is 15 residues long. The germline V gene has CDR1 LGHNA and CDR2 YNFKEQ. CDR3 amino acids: CASSQDETRRETQYF. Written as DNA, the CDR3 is TGTGCCAGCAGCCAAGATGAGACGAGGCGGGAGACCCAGTACTTC.

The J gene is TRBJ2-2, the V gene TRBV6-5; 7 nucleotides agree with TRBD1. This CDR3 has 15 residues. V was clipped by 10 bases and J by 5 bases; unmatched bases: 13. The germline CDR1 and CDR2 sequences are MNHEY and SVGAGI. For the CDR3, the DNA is TGTGCCACCACGGACAGGTTAACGGGTACCGGGGAGCTGTTTTTT. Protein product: CATTDRLTGTGELFF.

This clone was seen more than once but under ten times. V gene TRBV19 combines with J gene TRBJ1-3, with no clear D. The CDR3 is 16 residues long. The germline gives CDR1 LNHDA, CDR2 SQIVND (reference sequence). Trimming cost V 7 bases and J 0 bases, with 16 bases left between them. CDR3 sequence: CASTGLGEVSGNTIYF. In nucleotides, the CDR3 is TGTGCCAGTACGGGCCTCGGGGAAGTCTCTGGAAACACCATATATTTT.

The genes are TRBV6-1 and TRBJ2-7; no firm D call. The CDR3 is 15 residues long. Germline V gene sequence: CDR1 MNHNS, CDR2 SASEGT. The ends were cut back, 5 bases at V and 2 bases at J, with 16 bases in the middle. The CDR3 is CASSLAGPPTYEQYF. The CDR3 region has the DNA TGTGCCAGCAGTTTAGCCGGCCCTCCTACCTACGAGCAGTACTTC.

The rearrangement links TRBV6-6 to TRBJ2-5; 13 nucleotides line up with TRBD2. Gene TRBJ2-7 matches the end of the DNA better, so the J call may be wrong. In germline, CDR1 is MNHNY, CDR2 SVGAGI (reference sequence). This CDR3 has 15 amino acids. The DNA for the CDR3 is TGTGCCAGCAGGACCGGGACTAGCGGGAACTACGAGCAGTACTTC. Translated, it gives CASRTGTSGNYEQYF.

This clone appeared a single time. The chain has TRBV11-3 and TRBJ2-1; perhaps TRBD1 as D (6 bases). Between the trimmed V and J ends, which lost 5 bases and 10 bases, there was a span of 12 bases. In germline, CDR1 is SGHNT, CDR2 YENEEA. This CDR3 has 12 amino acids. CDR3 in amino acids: CASSGTGTEQFF. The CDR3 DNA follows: TGTGCCAGCAGCGGAACAGGGACAGAGCAGTTCTTC. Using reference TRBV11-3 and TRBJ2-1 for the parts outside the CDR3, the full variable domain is EAGVVQSPRYKIIEKKQPVAFWCNPISGHNTLYWYLQNLGQGPELLIRYENEEAVDDSQLPKDRFSAERLKGVDSTLKIQPAELGDSAVYLCASSGTGTEQFFGPGTRLTVL.

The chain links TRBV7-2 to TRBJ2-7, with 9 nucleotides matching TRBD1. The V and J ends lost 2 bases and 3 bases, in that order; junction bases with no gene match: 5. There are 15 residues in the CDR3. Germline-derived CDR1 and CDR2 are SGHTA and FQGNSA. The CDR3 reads CASSLFGTGIYEQYF. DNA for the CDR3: TGTGCCAGCAGCTTATTTGGGACAGGGATCTACGAGCAGTACTTC.